One sample yielded the 16 T cell receptor beta chains listed below, sequenced in a study of CD8+CD57+ T cells in acquired aplastic anemia. Researchers used genomic DNA as the template to profile TCR beta VDJ and CDR3. TCRdb re-derived calls from the reads in MiXCR, one entry per CDR3 protein. The profile covers 150,000 to 200,000 distinct CDR3 sequences, with 50% to 75% appearing a single time and 45% to 55% taken by the ten largest. Sequenced: sorted CD4+, CD8+, or CD8+CD57+ T cells (not recorded which) from PBMCs. The receptors derive from a human donor in good health.

The chain is built from TRBV12-3 or TRBV12-4 and TRBJ1-2; 9 bases fit TRBD1. J lost 4 bases, V lost 6 bases, and 6 bases had no gene match. The CDR3 is made up of 14 amino acids. The CDR3 protein is CASSQQGAVYGYTF. Written as DNA, the CDR3 is TGTGCCAGCAGCCAACAGGGGGCTGTCTATGGCTACACCTTC.

In regard to this clonotype: In this CDR3 the conserved last residue, phenylalanine or tryptophan, is missing, so a read error is likely. The chain employs TRBV7-2 and TRBJ2-1; 8 bases align to TRBD2. This CDR3 is 15 amino acids long. With 6 bases clipped from V and 7 bases from J, the junction kept 11 bases outside the gene matches. Germline V gene lookup returns CDR1 SGHTA and CDR2 FQGNSA. The CDR3 here is CASSLSGRRGNEQFI. In DNA, the CDR3 is TGTGCCAGCAGTTTAAGCGGGAGACGAGGGAATGAGCAGTTCATC.

The J gene is TRBJ1-4, the V gene TRBV5-1; maybe TRBD1 (6 bases). The CDR3 is made up of 14 amino acids. Germline V lookup: CDR1 SGHRS, CDR2 YFSETQ. V was trimmed by 4 bases and J by 6 bases, leaving 13 bases between them. The CDR3, as DNA: TGCGCCAGCAGCGCCGGGACACGAGATGAAAAACTGTTTTTT. Residues: CASSAGTRDEKLFF.

The rearrangement uses TRBV10-3 and TRBJ2-7, with TRBD1 matching 11 bases. Germline V gene sequence: CDR1 ENHRY, CDR2 SYGVKD. The CDR3 extends over 17 amino acids. V was clipped by 0 bases and J by 4 bases; unmatched bases: 8. CDR3 in DNA: TGTGCCATCAGTGAGTCGGGGGCCGGGACAGGGGGATACGAGCAGTACTTC. This gives the protein CAISESGAGTGGYEQYF.

This clonotype has ten or more counts. The chain carries TRBV11-3 and TRBJ2-3; 11 positions match TRBD2. CDR1 is SGHNT and CDR2 is YENEEA in the germline V gene. This CDR3 is built from 17 residues. The J segment lost 2 bases and the V segment lost 1 base, leaving 5 bases of the junction unmatched. The CDR3 sequence is CASSLAGTSGFTDTQYF. In DNA, the CDR3 is TGTGCCAGCAGCTTAGCTGGGACTAGCGGTTTCACAGATACGCAGTATTTT.

The sample holds a few counts of this clonotype. The chain combines TRBV10-3 with TRBJ2-1; D is unclear. The V gene lost 4 bases and the J gene lost 8 bases, with 12 bases spanning the gap. Germline CDR1 reads ENHRY; CDR2 reads SYGVKD. CDR3 size: 13 residues. CDR3: CAISGRIVDEQFF. The CDR3 DNA reads TGTGCCATCAGTGGAAGGATTGTCGATGAGCAGTTCTTC.

This chain links TRBV20-1 with TRBJ1-3; D may be TRBD1 (5 bases). The length of the CDR3 is 14 residues. Trimming took off 2 bases at V and 4 bases at J, with 12 bases between the two ends. The germline V gene has CDR1 DFQATT and CDR2 SNEGSKA (reference sequence). CDR3 protein: CSARQGLSGNTIYF. CDR3 coding DNA: TGCAGTGCTAGACAGGGATTAAGCGGAAACACCATATATTTT.

This clonotype was detected only a few times. The J gene is TRBJ2-6, the V gene TRBV10-3; D is possibly TRBD1 or TRBD2 (6 bases each). The germline gives CDR1 ENHRY, CDR2 SYGVKD. V lost 4 bases and J lost 2, with 9 bases in between. CDR3 length: 15 residues. The CDR3 is CAISVGGPGANVLTF. CDR3 sequence (DNA): TGTGCCATCAGTGTTGGGGGGCCTGGGGCCAACGTCCTGACTTTC.

The chain is built from TRBV25-1 and TRBJ1-1; no definite D call. CDR1 is MGHDK, CDR2 SYGVNS, per germline. This CDR3 comprises 14 residues. V dropped 0 bases and J dropped 4 bases, with 9 bases sitting between them. CDR3 in amino acids: CASSEYNSGTEAFF. The CDR3 region has the DNA TGTGCCAGCAGTGAATATAACTCGGGCACTGAAGCTTTCTTT.

The count of this clonotype is one. The chain joins TRBV9 to TRBJ2-1; perhaps TRBD2 as D (5 bases). The CDR3 length is 16 residues. Germline lookup yields CDR1 SGDLS and CDR2 YYNGEE. The V gene lost 2 bases and the J gene lost 3 bases, with 15 bases spanning the gap. CDR3 DNA: TGTGCCAGCAGCGTGTTGGGAGCGGATATCTACAATGAGCAGTTCTTC. Translated, it gives CASSVLGADIYNEQFF.

The rearrangement joins TRBV24-1 to TRBJ2-3, with 9 bases aligning to TRBD2. This CDR3 is 17 amino acids long. From germline, CDR1 is KGHDR and CDR2 SFDVKD. With V trimmed by 4 bases and J by 0 bases, 7 bases remained unmatched. CDR3 sequence (DNA): TGTGCCACCAGTGACCAAAGACTAGCGGCTAGCACAGATACGCAGTATTTT. Translating gives CATSDQRLAASTDTQYF.

This clonotype appeared once. The CDR3 is CASSPTGLTQYF. In DNA, the CDR3 is TGTGCCAGCAGCCCGACAGGGTTGACCCAGTACTTC. The J gene is TRBJ2-5, the V gene TRBV14, with 7 positions matching TRBD1. V lost 4 bases and J lost 7; bases outside the gene matches: 3. Germline CDR1 reads SGHDN; CDR2 reads FVKESK. The CDR3 totals 12 residues.

A few counts support this clonotype. The chain carries TRBV2 and TRBJ2-7; D uncertain. CDR1 is SNHLY and CDR2 is FYNNEI in the germline V gene. Trimming took off 6 bases at V and 9 bases at J, with 15 bases between the two ends. CDR3 length equals 12 residues. This CDR3 reads CASSPSRSGQYF. CDR3 nucleotides: TGTGCCAGCAGCCCGTCTAGGAGTGGGCAGTACTTC.

J is TRBJ2-5 and V is TRBV15; TRBD1 might be the D (5 bases). Germline CDR1 is LNHNV and CDR2 is YYDKDF (reference sequence). Trimming removed 2 bases from V and 7 bases from J, with 8 bases in between. This CDR3 has 12 residues. The CDR3 DNA is TGTGCCACCAGCAGACACCAGGGGACCCAGTACTTC. Protein product: CATSRHQGTQYF.

This chain links TRBV19 with TRBJ2-3; 7 nucleotides agree with TRBD2. Trimming at V came to 6 bases and at J to 3 bases, leaving 9 bases not matched to a gene. This CDR3 region has 15 residues. Germline V lookup: CDR1 LNHDA, CDR2 SQIVND (reference sequence). Here the CDR3 DNA reads TGTGCCAGTAGCCGTACGGGGGGTAGGACAGATACGCAGTATTTT. As protein: CASSRTGGRTDTQYF. The full variable domain, with the rest looked up from reference TRBV19 and TRBJ2-3, is DGGITQSPKYLFRKEGQNVTLSCEQNLNHDAMYWYRQDPGQGLRLIYYSQIVNDFQKGDIAEGYSVSREKKESFPLTVTSAQKNPTAFYLCASSRTGGRTDTQYFGPGTRLTVL.

This clonotype came up once. The chain combines TRBV2 with TRBJ2-6; weak D call: TRBD2 (5 bases). The CDR3 has 16 amino acids. Germline CDR1 reads SNHLY; CDR2 reads FYNNEI. V lost 2 bases and J lost 4, with 12 bases in between. In DNA form, the CDR3 reads TGTGCCAGCAGTGAAATTTCCGGGGTCGGGGCCAACGTCCTGACTTTC. The encoded protein is CASSEISGVGANVLTF.